Below, one TCR beta chain is given with its context. The specificity of this receptor is unknown. Base qualities are not at hand, and no much larger clone is one base apart. Relative to germline, V is 10 bases shorter and J is 6 bases shorter, with 10 bases between their ends. CDR1 and CDR2, looked up from the germline V gene, are SGHTA and FQGNSA. Including cysteine and phenylalanine, the CDR3 has 10 amino acids. Only the CDR3 DNA stays, 30 bases, in frame from base 1. The source of the sample is a study of PD-1 blockade in classical Hodgkin lymphoma (dated by TCRdb to between 2020 and 2021). For the wider study: Nivolumab dosing was 3 mg/kg intravenously every 2 weeks, continuing until either disease progression or unacceptable toxicity. A peripheral blood immune signature of response to PD-1 blockade in classical Hodgkin lymphoma was defined using TCR beta sequencing and CyTOF.

Overall study results and their limits: Baseline TCR diversity was reported to be lower in newly diagnosed patients than in healthy donors and to be lower still in relapsed/refractory patients. Baseline diversity similar to that of newly diagnosed patients was observed in trial patients achieving complete response, whereas significantly lower diversity was observed in partial responders and progressors. A significant rise by C4D1 was seen in CD4+ but not CD8+ TCR diversity (p=0.0027 vs p=0.16), with the rise being most apparent in complete responders (p=0.02). The study was limited to a single clinical trial cohort, and causes of repertoire differences, possibly disease activity or prior therapy, remained undefined. Lower diversity was observed in patients in whom nivolumab was started less than 1 year after ASCT, and these patients were excluded from later analyses so that confounding by immune reconstitution would be avoided.

Genomic DNA was isolated using the Qiagen DNeasy kit from unsorted PBMCs as well as from negatively selected CD4+ and CD8+ fractions. Using primers that anneal to V and J segments, immunoSEQ multiplex PCR amplified the TCR beta CDR3 regions. A synthetic immune receptor repertoire was used to minimize amplification bias, and any residual bias was removed computationally once sequencing was done. Per the authors' processing: Repertoire diversity was quantified as the Shannon entropy index using custom Python scripts. Unsorted, CD4+ and CD8+ repertoires were examined separately, except in combined analyses, for which CD4+ and CD8+ sequences were merged in silico. A clone was considered expanded if an increase in frequency of at least 2-fold after treatment relative to C1D1 was found, and a pseudocount of 0.5 was applied to clones undetected at baseline. Singleton clones were defined as clones with 0 or 1 copy at C1D1, and non-singleton clones were defined as clones with 2 or more copies. Clones expanded in unsorted samples were annotated as CD4+, CD8+ or unknown by matching protein sequences in sorted samples from the same patient. Wilcoxon tests on paired samples were used to test diversity changes from C1D1 to C4D1. Entries here come from immuneACCESS through TCRdb and include only in-frame sequences with V and J called. Some clones fail to appear in such tables; in the studies checked, an unresolved V gene covers under half of the shortfall, and the cause of the remainder is unknown. V, J and clone size reflect that table, while D and trimming were determined from the DNA. Within this sample are about 40,000 clones, with 70% to 80% of them counted one time only. Around 3% of the sample belongs to the ten largest clones.

The intended sense of this specimen's time point label: cycle 1 day 1 (C1D1), immediately before nivolumab initiation. Every trial patient had relapsed following autologous stem cell transplantation, and prior brentuximab vedotin exposure was what differed among cohorts A, B and C. A total of around 59 patients with relapsed/refractory classical Hodgkin lymphoma made up the trial cohort, and each patient's best overall response was complete response, partial response or progressive disease. Single-agent nivolumab was administered to trial patients in the multi-cohort phase II CheckMate 205 trial. Best overall response was determined by an independent review committee according to the 2007 International Working Group response criteria. Trial PBMCs were collected immediately before nivolumab initiation (C1D1) and during therapy at cycle 2 day 1 and cycle 4 day 1. After peripheral blood was drawn into 8 mL Vacutainer Cell Preparation Tubes, PBMCs were isolated by centrifugation and then cryopreserved.

The sequences come from peripheral blood mononuclear cells (PBMCs), collected at baseline. The chain employs TRBV7-2 and TRBJ2-7; the D element might be TRBD1 or TRBD2, as each aligns at 6 bases. The origin of this receptor is a human donor with classical Hodgkin lymphoma. The nucleotide sequence reads TGTGCCATCGGGGGCCGCGAGCAGTACTTC. This is translated as CAIGGREQYF.